What follows is one T cell receptor (beta chain) and its context. There is no known antigen for this receptor. The junction does not match germline at one end; this may be a read error. The immunoSEQ Assay, a bias-controlled multiplex PCR, was used to amplify TCRbeta CDR3 regions from genomic DNA. The study's processing was this. The number of nucleated cells in each sample was estimated by amplification of reference gene primers within the assay. To quantify the absolute abundance of each unique TCRbeta CDR3 rearrangement, sequence reads were collapsed and filtered. Productive Simpson clonality was computed per sample as the square root of Simpson's diversity index over productive rearrangements. Entries here come from immuneACCESS through TCRdb and include only in-frame sequences with V and J called. Some clones fail to appear in such tables; in the studies checked, an unresolved V gene covers under half of the shortfall, and the cause of the remainder is unknown. That table furnishes V, J and clone size, whereas the DNA furnished D and trimming. This sample lists 450,000 to 600,000 clones; about nine tenths were detected once. The ten largest clones add up to around 0.64% of the sample.

In the prospective study, participants were about 18 to 100 years old, resided in approximately 22 geographic areas of the United States, and were enrolled through a virtual design. Cohort assignment in the prospective study relied on participant-reported clinical history from a screening survey and a study questionnaire. For ImmuneRACE Cohort 3, a participant was defined as recovered based on two consecutive negative NP/OP PCR tests, clearance by a healthcare professional, or resolution of symptoms. Each participant in the prospective study had whole blood, serum and a nasopharyngeal or oropharyngeal swab collected by mobile phlebotomists. Over an approximately two-month period, participants in the prospective study had the option of providing additional blood draws and questionnaires. Prospective study blood samples were shipped either frozen or at room temperature before DNA extraction. The data originate from a study of blood T cell repertoires in COVID-19 (dated by TCRdb to between 2020 and 2021). Context from the whole study: Collaborator samples came from the United States, Italy and Spain and covered acute and convalescent phases of COVID-19. The samples were drawn from the first 160 participants of the ongoing ImmuneRACE study and from under 1,500 subjects provided by 6 global collaborators. The material from the prospective study consisted of cDNA or gDNA derived from T cells, B-cell-depleted T cells, or PBMCs. HLA class I and class II types, where available, came from metadata supplied by the sample provider rather than from assay-based typing. The dataset comprised deeply sampled blood TCRbeta repertoires from subjects exposed to, actively infected with, or recovered from COVID-19. The repertoires were released in a freely available public database intended as a resource for research on the immune response to SARS-CoV-2. Nearly every sample came with metadata listing a de-identified subject ID, COVID-19 status, age in years and sex.

The CDR3, cysteine through phenylalanine, is 15 amino acids long. Only the CDR3 portion is preserved as DNA: 45 bases, with reading frame beginning at the first base. For CDR1 and CDR2, the germline V gene lists KGHSH and LQKENI. The full study reports these points: How much clinical and demographic metadata was included differed by source and by participant, and the metadata was provided uncurated.

Input material: PBMCs or T cells enriched from blood (not recorded which). The sequence joins TRBV18 to TRBJ1-6; possibly the D gene is TRBD1, per 5 matching bases. The TCR sequence derives from a woman aged 18 to 35 who had recovered from COVID-19. DNA sequence: TGTGCCAGCTCACCAATGCAGACAGAGAATTCACCCTTCCACTTT. It encodes CASSPMQTENSPFHF.